The subject of this entry is one TCR beta chain. The antigen remains unidentified. This CDR3 spans 12 amino acids. CDR1 and CDR2 from the germline V gene are MGHDK and SYGVNS. Trimming pared 4 bases from V and 7 bases from J, leaving 10 bases between. Measured with immunoSEQ multiplex PCR; TCRdb has only the in-frame clones, and not every one. The sample lists around 210,000 clones, around 94% occurring once. This sample stems from a study of T cell responses to AZD1222 COVID-19 vaccine. Study outcomes and limitations: The sample set comprised mostly white British donors with more females, and clonal diversity was possibly underestimated. Across spike, vaccine-associated CD4 TCRs were found, dominant at 160-218 and 743-854.

The receptor was isolated from an adult who received the MenACWY meningococcal vaccine as a control. Material: peripheral blood, obtained 28 days after the second dose of the MenACWY control vaccine. This rearrangement joins TRBV25-1 to TRBJ2-5, with a possible D match to TRBD2 (6 bases). CDR3 nucleotides: TGTGCCAGCAGTGCCATGGGAGGGACCCAGTACTTC. Translating gives CASSAMGGTQYF.